One and the same sample provided the 22 T cell receptor beta chains below, sequenced in a study of identifying expanded T cells in peripheral blood. Using immunoSEQ multiplex PCR, the repertoire was profiled, and TCRdb retains in-frame clones only, with some absent. The repertoire holds 70,000 to 100,000 clones, with about nine tenths as singletons. The sequencing sample was made of blood. These receptors were collected from a person aged 18 to 75 in good health.

The chain recombines TRBV7-3 with TRBJ2-1, with 9 nucleotides matching TRBD1. Germline trimming cut 5 bases from V and 7 bases from J; bases unmatched to any gene: 12. This CDR3 is built from 16 residues. Germline V CDR1 and CDR2: SGHTA, FQGTGA. This CDR3 reads CASSTTTGTGPNEQFF. CDR3 sequence (DNA): TGTGCCAGCAGCACGACAACCGGGACAGGGCCTAATGAGCAGTTCTTC.

This clone has only one observation. The V call is TRBV2, the J call TRBJ1-4; no definite D call. V was shortened by 2 bases and J by 4 bases, with 8 bases between the two germline ends. CDR3 length: 14 residues. CDR1 is SNHLY, CDR2 FYNNEI, per germline. CDR3 DNA: TGTGCCAGCAGTGAACGTGGGGTTAATGAAAAACTGTTTTTT. As protein: CASSERGVNEKLFF.

The rearrangement uses TRBV7-8 and TRBJ2-5; TRBD2 might be the D (5 bases). The germline CDR1 and CDR2 sequences are SGHVS and FQNEAQ. Trimming removed 6 bases from V and 1 base from J, with 21 bases in between. There are 17 residues in the CDR3. Here the CDR3 reads CASRPNPARTSQETQYF. Written as DNA, the CDR3 is TGTGCCAGCAGGCCAAACCCCGCTCGGACTTCCCAAGAGACCCAGTACTTC.

Only a few counts were recorded for this clone. The V and J genes are TRBV11-2 and TRBJ1-4; TRBD1 might be the D (5 bases). CDR1 is SGHAT and CDR2 is FQNNGV in the germline V gene. Trimming removed 5 bases from V and 2 bases from J, with 9 bases in between. This CDR3 has 14 amino acids. The CDR3: CASSTGPTNEKLFF. The CDR3 nucleotides read TGTGCCAGCAGCACGGGACCGACTAATGAAAAACTGTTTTTT.

This clone was recorded only once. The chain joins TRBV5-4 to TRBJ2-3; D possibly uses TRBD1 or TRBD2 (5 bases each). The germline V and J ends were trimmed by 2 bases and 4 bases, with 17 bases remaining between them. The germline gives CDR1 SGHNT, CDR2 YYREEE (reference sequence). This CDR3 region has 16 residues. CDR3 nucleotides: TGTGCCAGCAGCTTCTACGCCGGGGCGGTTGCAGATACGCAGTATTTT. Translation gives CASSFYAGAVADTQYF.

This clone was counted once. This rearrangement joins TRBV6-1 to TRBJ1-3; TRBD1 matches 7 bases. V was clipped by 1 base and J by 3 bases; unmatched bases: 0. CDR1 MNHNS and CDR2 SASEGT come from the germline V gene. This CDR3 contains 14 residues. CDR3 nucleotide sequence: TGTGCCAGCAGTGAAGGGACAGGTGGAAACACCATATATTTT. This translates into CASSEGTGGNTIYF.

The J gene is TRBJ1-4, the V gene TRBV6-1, with D unclear. This CDR3 has 14 residues. CDR1 and CDR2 (germline): MNHNS, SASEGT. Trimming stripped 1 base from V and 11 bases from J, with 14 bases between. DNA for the CDR3: TGTGCCAGCAGTGAAGGGCACGGGAAGGACAAACTGTTTTTT. It translates to CASSEGHGKDKLFF.

The J gene is TRBJ1-1, the V gene TRBV5-6, with D unclear. The germline CDR1 and CDR2 sequences are SGHDT and YYEEEE. This CDR3 spans 14 amino acids. Trimming stripped 4 bases from V and 2 bases from J, with 12 bases between. Here the CDR3 DNA reads TGTGCCAGCAGCCCGTCCCAGTTAAACACTGAAGCTTTCTTT. Translated, it gives CASSPSQLNTEAFF. Using reference TRBV5-6 and TRBJ1-1 for the parts outside the CDR3, the full variable domain is DAGVTQSPTHLIKTRGQQVTLRCSPKSGHDTVSWYQQALGQGPQFIFQYYEEEERQRGNFPDRFSGHQFPNYSSELNVNALLLGDSALYLCASSPSQLNTEAFFGQGTRLTVV.

Only one count was recorded for this clone. The V and J genes are TRBV27 and TRBJ1-3; D may be TRBD1 (6 bases). The V end lost 2 bases, the J end lost 4 bases, and 6 bases lay between the germline ends. This CDR3 is 13 amino acids long. Looked up from germline, CDR1 is MNHEY and CDR2 is SMNVEV (reference sequence). This CDR3 reads CASSLTGGNTIYF. The CDR3 bases are TGTGCCAGCAGTTTAACAGGGGGAAACACCATATATTTT.

This chain connects TRBV7-3 to TRBJ2-5, with TRBD1 identical over 7 bases. CDR3 size: 15 residues. V lost 4 bases and J lost 0; bases outside the gene matches: 5. Germline CDR1 is SGHTA and CDR2 is FQGTGA. Here the CDR3 DNA reads TGTGCCAGCAGCTCCGTGGACAGGAACCAAGAGACCCAGTACTTC. Translation: CASSSVDRNQETQYF.

V and J are TRBV9 and TRBJ1-1, with TRBD1 matching over 10 bases. This CDR3 contains 14 residues. The junction had 4 bases not matched to a gene; V was cut back by 3 bases and J by 5 bases. The germline V gene has CDR1 SGDLS and CDR2 YYNGEE. The CDR3 nucleotides are TGTGCCAGCAGCGCGGGACAGGGGAAGACTGAAGCTTTCTTT. Translation: CASSAGQGKTEAFF.

The genes are TRBV6-5 and TRBJ2-1, with 13 bases matching TRBD2. From germline, CDR1 is MNHEY and CDR2 SVGAGI. V lost 4 bases and J lost 10; bases outside the gene matches: 10. The CDR3 has 16 residues. The CDR3 reads CASSSRGLAGVWEQFF. CDR3 coding DNA: TGTGCCAGCAGTTCCCGCGGACTAGCGGGGGTTTGGGAGCAGTTCTTC.

The J gene is TRBJ2-7, the V gene TRBV2; TRBD1 agrees at 11 bases. The CDR3 has 15 residues. Per germline, CDR1 SNHLY and CDR2 FYNNEI. After removal of 6 bases from V and 2 bases from J, the junction contained 6 bases not matched to a gene. CDR3 residues: CASRMDRGLTYEQYF. The DNA for the CDR3 is TGTGCCAGCAGAATGGACAGGGGGCTAACCTACGAGCAGTACTTC.

J is TRBJ2-1 and V is TRBV7-9; a weak D match, TRBD2 (6 bases). Trimming removed 2 bases from V and 4 bases from J, with 18 bases in between. The CDR3 has 17 residues. CDR1 and CDR2 from the germline V gene are SEHNR and FQNEAQ (reference sequence). In nucleotides, the CDR3 is TGTGCCAGCAGCTTATCATTCGGACTAAACCTTTACAATGAGCAGTTCTTC. It encodes CASSLSFGLNLYNEQFF.

This chain links TRBV5-6 with TRBJ2-3; weak D call: TRBD1 (6 bases). The V end was cut by 0 bases, the J end by 4 bases, with 12 bases between. Germline assignment: CDR1 SGHDT and CDR2 YYEEEE. The CDR3 consists of 15 residues. The CDR3 DNA reads as TGTGCCAGCAGCTTGGTGGCAGGGGTGGCAGATACGCAGTATTTT. Its translation: CASSLVAGVADTQYF.

The rearrangement links TRBV4-1 to TRBJ1-1; unclear D gene. The CDR3 is 13 residues long. CDR1 is MGHRA and CDR2 is YSYEKL in the germline V gene. The ends were cut back, 1 base at V and 10 bases at J, with 13 bases in the middle. CDR3 coding DNA: TGCGCCAGCAGCCAAGCATTAGGAAATCCAGCTTTCTTT. Translated, it gives CASSQALGNPAFF.

V is TRBV18 and J is TRBJ2-7; 7 bases are a match to TRBD1. The CDR3 is 15 residues long. J gave up 3 bases and V 3 bases, and 8 bases lay outside the gene matches. Germline loops: CDR1 KGHSH, CDR2 LQKENI. The CDR3 bases are TGTGCCAGCTCACCTTCCAGGACAGGTTTCTACGAGCAGTACTTC. Encoded protein: CASSPSRTGFYEQYF.

In DNA form, the CDR3 reads TGCGCCAGGGACGGTTTGAGCTCCTACGAGCAGTACTTC. Translated: CARDGLSSYEQYF. The V gene is TRBV5-1, the J gene TRBJ2-7, with unresolved D. V was pared by 8 bases and J by 0 bases, with 12 bases between. The CDR3 loop spans 13 amino acids. Germline V gene lookup returns CDR1 SGHRS and CDR2 YFSETQ. The full variable domain, completed using reference TRBV5-1 and TRBJ2-7, is KAGVTQTPRYLIKTRGQQVTLSCSPISGHRSVSWYQQTPGQGLQFLFEYFSETQRNKGNFPGRFSGRQFSNSRSEMNVSTLELGDSALYLCARDGLSSYEQYFGPGTRLTVT.

The rearrangement joins TRBV5-4 to TRBJ1-4, with a tentative D call TRBD1 (5 bases). V lost 2 bases, J lost 3 bases, and 8 bases lay in between. Germline assignment: CDR1 SGHNT and CDR2 YYREEE (reference sequence). CDR3 length: 14 amino acids. The CDR3 coding sequence is TGTGCCAGCAGCTTCCCGGGGGCTAATGAAAAACTGTTTTTT. Its translation: CASSFPGANEKLFF.

The chain carries TRBV5-4 and TRBJ2-5; 9 nucleotides match TRBD2. The CDR3 contains 15 residues. In germline, CDR1 is SGHNT, CDR2 YYREEE (reference sequence). V shed 0 bases and J 4 bases; nucleotides not matched to a gene: 4. The CDR3 nucleotides read TGTGCCAGCAGCTTGGGCAATAGCGGGGGAGAGACCCAGTACTTC. Translating it yields CASSLGNSGGETQYF.

This rearrangement joins TRBV4-1 to TRBJ2-7, with a possible D match to TRBD2 (5 bases). Germline loops: CDR1 MGHRA, CDR2 YSYEKL. CDR3 length equals 16 residues. V dropped 4 bases and J dropped 2 bases, with 18 bases sitting between them. The CDR3 is CASSRQISGLTYEQYF. The CDR3 DNA sequence: TGCGCCAGCAGCCGCCAAATTTCAGGACTTACCTACGAGCAGTACTTC.

In its sample, this clone was seen once. The V gene is TRBV18, the J gene TRBJ2-5; D is possibly TRBD1 (5 bases). CDR3 size: 13 residues. Germline V lookup: CDR1 KGHSH, CDR2 LQKENI. The V and J ends lost 1 base and 4 bases respectively, with 7 bases between them. The CDR3 spells CASSPRGSETQYF. The DNA for the CDR3 is TGTGCCAGCTCACCACGGGGCTCAGAGACCCAGTACTTC.